The 28 T cell receptor beta chains given below trace back to one sample, sequenced in a study of blood T cell repertoires in COVID-19 (dated by TCRdb to between 2020 and 2021). Library method: the immunoSEQ multiplex PCR assay. TCRdb limited this immuneACCESS table to in-frame rearrangements with V and J called. A share of clones is missing; checked studies link under half to unresolved V genes, and the rest is unexplained. Within this sample are 95,000 to 120,000 clones, with 85% to 90% of them counted one time only. 4.6% of the sample goes to the ten largest clones. The specimen sequenced was peripheral blood. All receptors come from a woman aged 45-65 years with acute or convalescent COVID-19.

This clone was detected only once. The chain employs TRBV6-5 and TRBJ1-5; D remains unclear. Trimming removed 5 bases from V and 0 bases from J, with 8 bases in between. From germline, CDR1 is MNHEY and CDR2 SVGAGI. The CDR3 sequence is 14 residues long. CDR3 nucleotides: TGTGCCAGCAGTCCCCTCGGTAGCAATCAGCCCCAGCATTTT. Protein: CASSPLGSNQPQHF.

This chain connects TRBV3-1 (or the pseudogene TRBV3-2) to TRBJ1-4; D not resolved. Trimming stripped 4 bases from V and 3 bases from J, with 9 bases between. Germline assignment: CDR1 LGHDT and CDR2 YNNKEL (reference sequence). The CDR3 runs to 14 residues. The CDR3 sequence is CASSPRGANEKLFF. DNA for the CDR3: TGTGCCAGCAGCCCTAGAGGAGCTAATGAAAAACTGTTTTTT.

V usage is TRBV27 and J usage is TRBJ1-1; D is unresolved. Germline V gene lookup returns CDR1 MNHEY and CDR2 SMNVEV (reference sequence). Trimming stripped 3 bases from V and 3 bases from J, with 11 bases between. The CDR3 loop spans 14 amino acids. CDR3 sequence: CASSFSPFYTEAFF. CDR3 coding DNA: TGTGCCAGCAGTTTCAGTCCCTTTTACACTGAAGCTTTCTTT.

The CDR3 DNA reads as TGCGCCAGCAGCCAAACACGGAGCTATGGCTACACCTTC. This gives the protein CASSQTRSYGYTF. The rearrangement links TRBV4-3 to TRBJ1-2; no firm D call. The CDR3 spans 13 residues. CDR1 is LGHNA and CDR2 is YSLEER in the germline V gene. V lost 2 bases to trimming and J lost 4 bases, with 8 bases between them.

This chain links TRBV5-1 with TRBJ1-1, with D tentatively TRBD1 (5 bases). This CDR3 spans 14 amino acids. The germline V and J ends were trimmed by 4 bases and 0 bases, with 10 bases remaining between them. Germline assignment: CDR1 SGHRS and CDR2 YFSETQ. The chain's CDR3 is CASSPAGVNTEAFF. The CDR3 coding sequence is TGCGCCAGCAGCCCGGCGGGGGTGAACACTGAAGCTTTCTTT.

V gene TRBV18 combines with J gene TRBJ1-2; maybe TRBD1 (5 bases). The V end was cut by 6 bases, the J end by 0 bases, with 11 bases between. The CDR3 consists of 14 residues. Germline values: CDR1 KGHSH, CDR2 LQKENI. CDR3 DNA sequence: TGTGCCAGCTCTCCTGGGACTTCTAACTATGGCTACACCTTC. Amino acids: CASSPGTSNYGYTF.

The V call is TRBV6-2 or TRBV6-3, the J call TRBJ2-2; 10 positions match TRBD2. The CDR3 loop spans 17 amino acids. Germline-derived CDR1 and CDR2 are MNHEY and SVGEGT. The junction had 4 bases not matched to a gene; V was cut back by 2 bases and J by 1 base. CDR3 DNA: TGTGCCAGCAGTTACAAGCGGGAGGGTAGGAACACCGGGGAGCTGTTTTTT. This encodes CASSYKREGRNTGELFF.

The chain uses TRBV6-5 and TRBJ2-2, with D tentatively TRBD1 (7 bases). V was pared by 6 bases and J by 1 base, with 15 bases between. Germline CDR1 is MNHEY and CDR2 is SVGAGI. The CDR3 is 16 residues long. In DNA form, the CDR3 reads TGTGCCAGCAGATACAGGGGAGGAGAGAACACCGGGGAGCTGTTTTTT. Its translation: CASRYRGGENTGELFF.

The rearrangement joins TRBV7-3 to TRBJ2-1; D is unclear. Germline loops: CDR1 SGHTA, CDR2 FQGTGA. The CDR3 contains 21 residues. V shed 2 bases and J shed 3 bases, with 29 bases lying between them. The CDR3 loop reads CASSLEARQRSHHPLYNEQFF. CDR3 DNA sequence: TGTGCCAGCAGCTTAGAGGCCCGGCAGCGCTCCCATCATCCCCTCTACAATGAGCAGTTCTTC.

V and J are TRBV2 and TRBJ2-3; no firm D call. Trimming took 6 bases from V and 2 from J, leaving 6 bases between them. The CDR3 is 12 residues long. Germline CDR1 is SNHLY and CDR2 is FYNNEI. The CDR3 DNA is TGTGCCAGCAGAGAGAACACAGATACGCAGTATTTT. The encoded protein is CASRENTDTQYF.

The V call is TRBV19, the J call TRBJ1-5, with no clear D. The CDR3 totals 15 residues. Trimming left V 4 bases short and J 0 bases short, with 10 bases between. Germline loops: CDR1 LNHDA, CDR2 SQIVND (reference sequence). CDR3 sequence: CASSSSPYSNQPQHF. CDR3 sequence (DNA): TGTGCCAGTAGTAGTTCACCCTATAGCAATCAGCCCCAGCATTTT. The variable domain in full, completed from reference TRBV19 and TRBJ1-5, reads DGGITQSPKYLFRKEGQNVTLSCEQNLNHDAMYWYRQDPGQGLRLIYYSQIVNDFQKGDIAEGYSVSREKKESFPLTVTSAQKNPTAFYLCASSSSPYSNQPQHFGDGTRLSIL.

The DNA of the CDR3 is TGTGCCAGCAGACCCCACAGGGGTGTAGCTTTCTTT. Translating it yields CASRPHRGVAFF. The gene calls are TRBV6-5 and TRBJ1-1; 7 bases are shared with TRBD1. Germline V CDR1 and CDR2: MNHEY, SVGAGI. V dropped 6 bases and J dropped 10; count of bases not matched to a gene: 8. The CDR3 runs 12 residues.

This chain links TRBV2 with TRBJ1-1; a weak D match, TRBD1 (5 bases). The CDR3 length is 16 residues. Trimming removed 7 bases from V and 7 bases from J, with 25 bases in between. Per germline, CDR1 SNHLY and CDR2 FYNNEI. The CDR3 DNA reads as TGTGCCAGCATGTTGGAGAGTCCTTTATCAGGGAATGAAGCTTTCTTT. This gives the protein CASMLESPLSGNEAFF.

The J gene is TRBJ2-7, the V gene TRBV15, with 7 bases identical to TRBD1. CDR1 and CDR2 from the germline V gene are LNHNV and YYDKDF (reference sequence). V was pared by 2 bases and J by 5 bases, with 12 bases of the junction left unmatched. The length of the CDR3 is 16 residues. The CDR3 is CATSRQRQGRSDEQYF. CDR3 DNA sequence: TGTGCCACCAGCAGACAGCGACAGGGTAGAAGCGACGAGCAGTACTTC.

V is TRBV5-5 and J is TRBJ2-1, with 8 bases lining up with TRBD1. V was pared by 0 bases and J by 3 bases, with 2 bases of the junction left unmatched. Germline-derived CDR1 and CDR2 are SGHKS and YYEKEE (reference sequence). The CDR3 sequence is 15 residues long. CDR3 region: CASSLGQGRYNEQFF. In DNA, the CDR3 is TGTGCCAGCAGCTTGGGACAGGGGCGCTACAATGAGCAGTTCTTC.

The gene calls are TRBV19 and TRBJ2-2, with D maybe TRBD1 (5 bases). The CDR3 is 16 amino acids. V lost 1 base and J lost 10, with 19 bases in between. The germline V gene has CDR1 LNHDA and CDR2 SQIVND (reference sequence). The CDR3 protein is CASSIGRGQGLPELFF. The CDR3 bases are TGTGCCAGTAGTATAGGTCGTGGGCAGGGTCTACCGGAGCTGTTTTTT.

The chain employs TRBV29-1 and TRBJ2-1; possible D gene TRBD2, 5 bases. This CDR3 is 13 amino acids long. Germline CDR1 and CDR2: SQVTM and ANQGSEA. The V gene lost 6 bases and the J gene lost 7 bases, with 16 bases spanning the gap. The CDR3 coding sequence is TGCAGCGTCCGCGGAGGATCAAGGAATGAGCAGTTCTTC. Translated: CSVRGGSRNEQFF.

The gene calls are TRBV11-1 and TRBJ2-5; TRBD1 agrees at 7 bases. The CDR3 is made up of 15 amino acids. Germline CDR1 is SGHAT and CDR2 is FQDESV (reference sequence). The V segment lost 1 base and the J segment 6 bases; nucleotides outside the gene matches: 8. The CDR3 bases are TGTGCCAGCAGCTTAGGGGAAGGGGGCTTGAAGACCCAGTACTTC. Amino acid sequence: CASSLGEGGLKTQYF.

The chain is built from TRBV19 and TRBJ2-2, with 7 bases identical to TRBD1. In germline, CDR1 is LNHDA, CDR2 SQIVND (reference sequence). The V segment lost 3 bases and the J segment 4 bases; nucleotides outside the gene matches: 5. The CDR3 has 15 residues. CDR3 bases: TGTGCCAGTAGTATCCGAAGGGACAGCACCGGGGAGCTGTTTTTT. Protein sequence: CASSIRRDSTGELFF.

CDR3 loop: CASSPTGTPGHQPQHF. The CDR3 nucleotides read TGTGCCAGCTCGCCGACAGGAACACCCGGTCATCAGCCCCAGCATTTT. The rearrangement uses TRBV18 and TRBJ1-5; possible D gene TRBD1, 6 bases. Deletions cut 6 bases from V and 5 bases from J, with 20 bases between. From germline, CDR1 is KGHSH and CDR2 LQKENI. The CDR3 contains 16 residues.

The chain joins TRBV19 to TRBJ1-1; TRBD1 might be the D (5 bases). This CDR3 contains 13 residues. The germline V and J ends were trimmed by 3 bases and 1 base, with 6 bases remaining between them. The germline CDR1 and CDR2 sequences are LNHDA and SQIVND (reference sequence). The CDR3 is CASSMTENTEAFF. CDR3 nucleotide sequence: TGTGCCAGTAGTATGACAGAGAACACTGAAGCTTTCTTT.

The rearrangement joins TRBV12-3 or TRBV12-4 to TRBJ1-1; D not resolved. This CDR3 comprises 12 residues. V dropped 7 bases and J dropped 4 bases, with 10 bases sitting between them. The CDR3 loop reads CASTDTTTEAFF. In DNA, the CDR3 is TGTGCCAGCACCGACACGACCACTGAAGCTTTCTTT.

The V gene is TRBV9, the J gene TRBJ2-3; 9 bases are shared with TRBD2. The CDR3 has 16 amino acids. The V segment lost 0 bases and the J segment 0 bases; nucleotides outside the gene matches: 2. CDR1 SGDLS and CDR2 YYNGEE come from the germline V gene. Here the CDR3 reads CASSVGTSVSTDTQYF. The CDR3 DNA follows: TGTGCCAGCAGCGTAGGGACTAGCGTCAGCACAGATACGCAGTATTTT.

The table lists this clone with a count of one. The chain joins TRBV19 to TRBJ2-3; D possibly corresponds to TRBD1 (5 bases). The CDR3 is 16 amino acids. In germline, CDR1 is LNHDA, CDR2 SQIVND (reference sequence). The germline V and J ends were trimmed by 9 bases and 0 bases, with 19 bases remaining between them. The CDR3 here is CASSYGARFSTDTQYF. The CDR3 DNA reads TGTGCCAGCTCGTATGGGGCGCGGTTTAGCACAGATACGCAGTATTTT. Full variable domain (outside the CDR3, taken from reference TRBV19 and TRBJ2-3): DGGITQSPKYLFRKEGQNVTLSCEQNLNHDAMYWYRQDPGQGLRLIYYSQIVNDFQKGDIAEGYSVSREKKESFPLTVTSAQKNPTAFYLCASSYGARFSTDTQYFGPGTRLTVL.

V gene TRBV7-8 combines with J gene TRBJ2-4, with D possibly matching TRBD2 (8 bases). The CDR3 extends over 13 amino acids. The germline V and J ends were trimmed by 10 bases and 2 bases, with 12 bases remaining between them. CDR1 is SGHVS and CDR2 is FQNEAQ in the germline V gene. The CDR3 is CATGRGPKNIQYF. The CDR3 DNA sequence: TGTGCCACCGGGAGGGGGCCCAAAAACATTCAGTACTTC.

This sequence joins TRBV20-1 and TRBJ2-5, with a tentative D call TRBD2 (5 bases). Trimming shortened V by 5 bases and J by 4 bases, and 8 bases separated the two germline ends. The CDR3 contains 11 residues. Per germline, CDR1 DFQATT and CDR2 SNEGSKA (reference sequence). The CDR3 loop is CSAGLPETQYF. CDR3 nucleotides: TGCAGTGCTGGACTCCCAGAGACCCAGTACTTC.

The chain links TRBV15 to TRBJ1-2, with D perhaps matching TRBD1 (6 bases). Germline assignment: CDR1 LNHNV and CDR2 YYDKDF (reference sequence). Trimming took off 5 bases at V and 5 bases at J, with 21 bases between the two ends. The CDR3 spans 16 residues. CDR3 coding DNA: TGTGCCACCAGCGAGAAGAGACAGGCCCTCGGGTATGGCTACACCTTC. Its translation is CATSEKRQALGYGYTF.

The genes are TRBV2 and TRBJ1-1, with D perhaps matching TRBD1 (5 bases). The CDR3 is made up of 13 amino acids. Trimming cost V 4 bases and J 4 bases, with 10 bases left between them. The germline CDR1 and CDR2 sequences are SNHLY and FYNNEI. CDR3 nucleotides: TGTGCCAGCAGTGCGCAGGGTGGCACTGAAGCTTTCTTT. Encoded protein: CASSAQGGTEAFF.